The entry below gives a single T cell receptor (beta chain) sequence along with its context. This specimen comes from a study of T cell changes during pregnancy in multiple sclerosis. Germline values: CDR1 SGDLS, CDR2 YYNGEE. The CDR3 covers 15 residues. Trimming cost V 7 bases and J 7 bases; bases outside gene matches: 13. Here immunoSEQ multiplex PCR was the method, and the copy in TCRdb shows in-frame clones only, minus some. The data contain around 78,000 clones, roughly 93% of them seen just once; the ten biggest clones take up approximately 2.5%. The receptor was isolated from a female donor with multiple sclerosis, enrolled in a pregnancy study. The chain is built from TRBV9 and TRBJ2-1; 8 bases are a match to TRBD2. Source: peripheral blood, taken in the second trimester of pregnancy. The CDR3 DNA reads TGTGCCAGCTCCCCCCAGCGGGAGTCTGGTAATGAGCAGTTCTTC. Translating gives CASSPQRESGNEQFF.